A selection of T cell receptor beta chains follows, all from one sample in a study of cytomegalovirus exposure and HLA in healthy donors. Clones were sequenced by immunoSEQ multiplex PCR, and TCRdb holds only the in-frame ones, with some missing. The table includes 100,000 or so clones, around 80% detected once. The sample was PBMCs. These receptors came from a female donor in good health and CMV-seropositive. Each CDR3 is given with its conserved first and last residue. Each record gives: D gene, J gene, clone size, V gene, CDR3 DNA, CDR3 protein. The D gene is left open where the match is weak. Clone size is given for some rows only: seen once, a few or many times, or a class if the clone is expanded.

d_call: NA
j_call: TRBJ1-1
clone_size: NA
v_call: TRBV11-3
cdr3_nt: TGTGCCAGCAGCTTAGATAGGAACACTGAAGCTTTCTTT
cdr3_aa: CASSLDRNTEAFF

d_call: NA
j_call: TRBJ2-3
clone_size: NA
v_call: TRBV2
cdr3_nt: TGTGCCAGCAGTGGTGCGGGAGATACGCAGTATTTT
cdr3_aa: CASSGAGDTQYF

d_call: NA
j_call: TRBJ1-2
clone_size: NA
v_call: TRBV19
cdr3_nt: TGTGCCAGTAGGACGGCGGGGATCAACTATGGCTACACCTTC
cdr3_aa: CASRTAGINYGYTF

d_call: NA
j_call: TRBJ2-1
clone_size: NA
v_call: TRBV9
cdr3_nt: TGTGCCAGCAGTACCCTCGGGGTTGTTTCGGGAGAGCAGTTCTTC
cdr3_aa: CASSTLGVVSGEQFF

d_call: TRBD2
j_call: TRBJ2-2
clone_size: NA
v_call: TRBV7-2
cdr3_nt: TGTGCCAGCAGCTTATGGCTAGCGGGAGGCACCGGGGAGCTGTTTTTT
cdr3_aa: CASSLWLAGGTGELFF

d_call: NA
j_call: TRBJ2-3
clone_size: NA
v_call: TRBV19
cdr3_nt: TGTGCCAGTAGCATCACTAGGGCGGATACGCAGTATTTT
cdr3_aa: CASSITRADTQYF

d_call: NA
j_call: TRBJ1-6
clone_size: NA
v_call: TRBV30
cdr3_nt: TGTGCCTGGAGGGGGGCTCGCTCACCCCTCCACTTT
cdr3_aa: CAWRGARSPLHF

d_call: NA
j_call: TRBJ1-4
clone_size: NA
v_call: TRBV28
cdr3_nt: TGTGCCAGCAGCACCGGGACAAGTGAAAAACTGTTTTTT
cdr3_aa: CASSTGTSEKLFF

d_call: TRBD1
j_call: TRBJ1-2
clone_size: NA
v_call: TRBV7-9
cdr3_nt: TGTGCCAGCAGCCCACGGGACAGCTTGTACAACTATGGCTACACCTTC
cdr3_aa: CASSPRDSLYNYGYTF

d_call: NA
j_call: TRBJ1-1
clone_size: NA
v_call: TRBV2
cdr3_nt: TGTGCCAGCACGCCAGACAGTCTGAACACTGAAGCTTTCTTT
cdr3_aa: CASTPDSLNTEAFF

d_call: NA
j_call: TRBJ2-2
clone_size: NA
v_call: TRBV12-5
cdr3_nt: TGTGCTAGTGGTTCCCTGAACACCGGGGAGCTGTTTTTT
cdr3_aa: CASGSLNTGELFF

d_call: NA
j_call: TRBJ2-5
clone_size: NA
v_call: TRBV15
cdr3_nt: TGTGCCACCAGCAGAGATCGTGGGCTCCACGAGACCCAGTACTTC
cdr3_aa: CATSRDRGLHETQYF

d_call: NA
j_call: TRBJ1-1
clone_size: NA
v_call: TRBV6-6
cdr3_nt: TGTGCCAGCAGTAACGGACAGCCGGGGACTGAAGCTTTCTTT
cdr3_aa: CASSNGQPGTEAFF

d_call: NA
j_call: TRBJ1-2
clone_size: NA
v_call: TRBV15
cdr3_nt: TGTGCCACCAGCAGAGACAGGGTACGGAGTGGCTACACCTTC
cdr3_aa: CATSRDRVRSGYTF

d_call: NA
j_call: TRBJ2-7
clone_size: NA
v_call: TRBV6-5
cdr3_nt: TGTGCCAGCAGGGAGGCAGCGCACTACGAGCAGTACTTC
cdr3_aa: CASREAAHYEQYF

d_call: NA
j_call: TRBJ2-1
clone_size: NA
v_call: TRBV5-1
cdr3_nt: TGCGCCAGCAGCTTGGACGGCAGAATGGGCGATGAGCAGTTCTTC
cdr3_aa: CASSLDGRMGDEQFF

d_call: NA
j_call: TRBJ1-5
clone_size: NA
v_call: TRBV5-1
cdr3_nt: TGCGCCAGCAGTTCTCTGCCGGGTCCTAGCAATCAGCCCCAGCATTTT
cdr3_aa: CASSSLPGPSNQPQHF

d_call: NA
j_call: TRBJ2-2
clone_size: NA
v_call: TRBV6-5
cdr3_nt: TGTGCCAGCCGCATTGGGGCGGCGAACACCGGGGAGCTGTTTTTT
cdr3_aa: CASRIGAANTGELFF

d_call: TRBD2
j_call: TRBJ2-1
clone_size: NA
v_call: TRBV7-6
cdr3_nt: TGTGCCAGCAGCCCCAGGACTAGCGGGTATGGGACCTACAATGAGCAGTTCTTC
cdr3_aa: CASSPRTSGYGTYNEQFF

d_call: NA
j_call: TRBJ1-4
clone_size: NA
v_call: TRBV2
cdr3_nt: TGTGCCAGCAGCGCAAGTGAAACCTTGAATGAAAAACTATTTTTT
cdr3_aa: CASSASETLNEKLFF

d_call: TRBD1
j_call: TRBJ1-2
clone_size: NA
v_call: TRBV6-6
cdr3_nt: TGTGCCAGCAGTCGGGACAGCTATGGCTACACCTTC
cdr3_aa: CASSRDSYGYTF

d_call: NA
j_call: TRBJ1-2
clone_size: once
v_call: TRBV7-2
cdr3_nt: TGTGCCAGCAGCCACACAGGGTTCTATGGCTACACCTTC
cdr3_aa: CASSHTGFYGYTF

d_call: NA
j_call: TRBJ1-3
clone_size: NA
v_call: TRBV5-5
cdr3_nt: TGTGCCAGCAGCTGGCAGACCCGGAGCTCTGGAAACACCATATATTTT
cdr3_aa: CASSWQTRSSGNTIYF

d_call: NA
j_call: TRBJ1-2
clone_size: NA
v_call: TRBV10-1
cdr3_nt: TGCGCCACCCGACAGAAAGGGTGGGGTGGCTACACCTTC
cdr3_aa: CATRQKGWGGYTF

d_call: TRBD1
j_call: TRBJ2-5
clone_size: NA
v_call: TRBV28
cdr3_nt: TGTGCCAGCAGTGGACAGGGACAGGGCCAAGAGACCCAGTACTTC
cdr3_aa: CASSGQGQGQETQYF

d_call: TRBD1
j_call: TRBJ2-7
clone_size: NA
v_call: TRBV27
cdr3_nt: TGTGCCAGCAGTTTGGGACAGGGTAGCCACGAGCAGTACTTC
cdr3_aa: CASSLGQGSHEQYF

d_call: NA
j_call: TRBJ1-1
clone_size: NA
v_call: TRBV5-1
cdr3_nt: TGCGCCAGCAGTTTAACACAGGGAGTGAACACTGAAGCTTTCTTT
cdr3_aa: CASSLTQGVNTEAFF

d_call: TRBD1
j_call: TRBJ1-5
clone_size: NA
v_call: TRBV5-5
cdr3_nt: TGTGCCAGCAGCTCGGACAGGGGGGGCCAGCCCCAGCATTTT
cdr3_aa: CASSSDRGGQPQHF

d_call: NA
j_call: TRBJ2-1
clone_size: NA
v_call: TRBV7-3
cdr3_nt: TGTGCCAGCAGCTGGGGGGTCAAGGGTGAGCAGTTCTTC
cdr3_aa: CASSWGVKGEQFF

d_call: NA
j_call: TRBJ2-5
clone_size: few
v_call: TRBV29-1
cdr3_nt: TGCAGCGTCGACGGTAGCGGAAGTTTATGGGAGACCCAGTACTTC
cdr3_aa: CSVDGSGSLWETQYF

d_call: TRBD1
j_call: TRBJ2-7
clone_size: NA
v_call: TRBV15
cdr3_nt: TGTGCCACCAGCAGAGGGGGACAGCAGTTCTCCTACGAGCAGTACTTC
cdr3_aa: CATSRGGQQFSYEQYF

d_call: TRBD1
j_call: TRBJ2-1
clone_size: NA
v_call: TRBV9
cdr3_nt: TGTGCCAGCAGCCTCCAACAGGGGGCCTACAATGAGCAGTTCTTC
cdr3_aa: CASSLQQGAYNEQFF

d_call: TRBD1
j_call: TRBJ1-2
clone_size: NA
v_call: TRBV6-1
cdr3_nt: TGTGCCAGCAGCCAACAGGGGAAGGGCTACACCTTC
cdr3_aa: CASSQQGKGYTF

d_call: TRBD2
j_call: TRBJ2-1
clone_size: NA
v_call: TRBV7-2
cdr3_nt: TGTGCCAGCAGCCTATTCAGCGGGAGAGGATCCTACAATGAGCAGTTCTTC
cdr3_aa: CASSLFSGRGSYNEQFF

d_call: NA
j_call: TRBJ1-3
clone_size: NA
v_call: TRBV6-5
cdr3_nt: TGTGCCAGCAGTTACTCGGGCAGGTTTGGAAACACCATATATTTT
cdr3_aa: CASSYSGRFGNTIYF

d_call: TRBD1
j_call: TRBJ1-3
clone_size: NA
v_call: TRBV4-1
cdr3_nt: TGCGCCAGCAGCCAGGGGACAGGTCTGGCGAGGCCGTCTGGAAACACCATATATTTT
cdr3_aa: CASSQGTGLARPSGNTIYF